This T cell receptor (beta chain) is from a study of PD-L1 blockade in urothelial cancer. Study background: Atezolizumab (1,200 mg intravenously every 3 weeks) began around 2014 for patients. At 3 weeks after treatment start (second dose) and again at 6 weeks, blood was analyzed. There were a median of around 140,000 T cells in blood samples.

V gave up 3 bases and J gave up 1 base, with 9 bases separating them. Germline V gives CDR1 MNHNS, CDR2 SASEGT. CDR3 length: 14 residues. Time point reported: pretreatment peripheral blood. Templates that were synthetic TCR analogs were spiked into each PCR. This table comes from immunoSEQ multiplex PCR, and its TCRdb copy is limited to in-frame clones, with some not included. The sample lists about 95,000 clones; around 89% were seen once. V usage is TRBV6-1 and J usage is TRBJ1-1; D is ambiguous. The specimen was PBMCs, collected around atezolizumab (anti-PD-L1) treatment. This TCR came from a man aged 55 to 69 with urothelial cancer. CDR3 sequence: CASSEASRNTEAFF. Written as DNA, the CDR3 is TGTGCCAGCAGTGAGGCCTCCAGGAACACTGAAGCTTTCTTT.